A selection of T cell receptor beta chains follows, all from one sample in a study of T cell changes during pregnancy in multiple sclerosis. TCRdb's table, derived via immunoSEQ multiplex PCR, lists solely in-frame clones and lacks some. The sample shows about 73,000 clones, 85% to 90% of them seen only once. Specimen: peripheral blood, collected after pregnancy. The receptors were gathered from a female donor in good health, enrolled as a control in a pregnancy study. The CDR3 runs from the conserved cysteine through the conserved F or W. The order of the fields is V gene, D gene, J gene, clone size, CDR3 protein, CDR3 DNA. D genes are given only for firm matches. Clone size is stated in some rows and not others, as once, few, many or a class when expanded.

TRBV27	TRBD1	TRBJ1-5	.	CASSREGQGIQPQHF	TGTGCCAGCAGTAGAGAAGGACAGGGAATACAGCCCCAGCATTTT
TRBV27	.	TRBJ1-2	.	CASSLGGAADYGYTF	TGTGCCAGCAGTTTAGGGGGGGCTGCAGACTATGGCTACACCTTC
TRBV6-5	TRBD1	TRBJ1-2	.	CASRPRDRNYGYTF	TGTGCCAGCAGGCCCCGGGACAGGAACTATGGCTACACCTTC
TRBV5-1	TRBD2	TRBJ2-5	.	CASSLSTSGSTETQYF	TGCGCCAGCAGCTTGTCGACTAGCGGGAGCACAGAGACCCAGTACTTC
TRBV11-3	TRBD2	TRBJ2-7	few	CASSAPGLAGGAYEQYF	TGTGCCAGCAGCGCACCGGGACTAGCGGGAGGGGCCTACGAGCAGTACTTC
TRBV5-6	.	TRBJ1-2	.	CASSFLREANYGYTF	TGTGCCAGCAGCTTTCTCAGGGAAGCTAACTATGGCTACACCTTC
TRBV4-1	.	TRBJ2-7	.	CASSSGRLSYEQYF	TGCGCCAGCAGTTCGGGGAGGCTCTCCTACGAGCAGTACTTC
TRBV4-1	.	TRBJ2-3	.	CASSRGMGASDTDTQYF	TGCGCCAGCAGCCGGGGGATGGGGGCGTCGGACACAGATACGCAGTATTTT
TRBV2	.	TRBJ1-6	.	CASREGSSYNSPLHF	TGTGCCAGCAGGGAGGGTAGCTCCTATAATTCACCCCTCCACTTT
TRBV9	TRBD2	TRBJ2-3	.	CASSVEGGGFTDTQYF	TGTGCCAGCAGCGTAGAAGGCGGGGGATTCACAGATACGCAGTATTTT
TRBV2	TRBD2	TRBJ2-3	.	CASWTSEGDTQYF	TGTGCCAGCTGGACTAGCGAGGGGGATACGCAGTATTTT
TRBV25-1	TRBD1	TRBJ2-2	.	CASSEGKGANTGELFF	TGTGCCAGCAGTGAGGGTAAGGGGGCAAACACCGGGGAGCTGTTTTTT
TRBV6-4	.	TRBJ1-1	.	CASSVNTGPLAEAFF	TGTGCCAGCAGTGTGAATACAGGGCCGCTTGCTGAAGCTTTCTTT
TRBV5-6	TRBD1	TRBJ1-2	.	CASSQGGQARYGYTF	TGTGCCAGCAGCCAAGGGGGACAGGCGAGATATGGCTACACCTTC
TRBV6-5	TRBD1	TRBJ1-2	.	CASSYRNRGHYGYTF	TGTGCCAGCAGTTACAGAAACAGGGGCCACTATGGCTACACCTTC
TRBV7-8	TRBD1	TRBJ1-2	.	CASSFTGDSNYGYTF	TGTGCCAGCAGCTTCACCGGGGACAGTAACTATGGCTACACCTTC
TRBV5-1	TRBD1	TRBJ2-1	.	CASSRDSNEQFF	TGCGCCAGCAGCCGGGACAGCAATGAGCAGTTCTTC
TRBV18	TRBD2	TRBJ2-7	.	CASSPLRALAGVGEQYF	TGTGCCAGCTCACCACTCCGGGCCCTAGCGGGAGTAGGAGAGCAGTACTTC
TRBV11-2	.	TRBJ2-3	once	CASSLMSGPQYF	TGTGCCAGCAGCTTAATGTCCGGTCCGCAGTATTTT
TRBV27	TRBD1	TRBJ1-2	.	CASQGGTGPLSGYTF	TGTGCCAGCCAGGGGGGGACAGGGCCTCTGAGTGGCTACACCTTC
TRBV7-9	.	TRBJ1-5	once	CASSLAAQPQHF	TGTGCCAGCAGCTTAGCGGCTCAGCCCCAGCATTTT
TRBV5-1	.	TRBJ2-7	once	CASSLGASVSYEQYF	TGCGCCAGCAGCCTGGGGGCTAGCGTCTCCTACGAGCAGTACTTC
TRBV7-9	TRBD2	TRBJ2-7	once	CASSLAPGTSGREQYF	TGTGCCAGCAGCTTGGCTCCCGGGACTAGCGGACGGGAGCAGTACTTC
TRBV7-9	.	TRBJ1-2	.	CASRPLGQAHGYTF	TGTGCCAGCAGGCCTTTGGGACAAGCTCATGGCTACACCTTC
TRBV6-1	TRBD1	TRBJ1-2	.	CASSEEADRGGYTF	TGTGCCAGCAGTGAAGAGGCGGACAGGGGCGGCTACACCTTC
TRBV7-2	.	TRBJ1-1	.	CASSLNRGTEAFF	TGTGCCAGCAGCTTAAATAGGGGTACTGAAGCTTTCTTT
TRBV2	.	TRBJ1-5	.	CASSEEGGGQPQHF	TGTGCCAGCAGTGAAGAGGGGGGGGGTCAGCCCCAGCATTTT
TRBV5-1	.	TRBJ2-2	.	CASERGNGAGELFF	TGCGCCAGCGAGCGCGGGAATGGTGCCGGGGAGCTGTTTTTT
TRBV5-6	.	TRBJ1-2	.	CASSSGITDTYGYTF	TGTGCCAGCAGCTCCGGGATAACAGATACCTATGGCTACACCTTC
TRBV12-5	.	TRBJ2-2	.	CASDDPLGGADTGELFF	TGTGCTAGTGATGACCCGCTGGGCGGGGCTGACACCGGGGAGCTGTTTTTT
TRBV6-1	.	TRBJ1-3	.	CASRQDSGNTIYF	TGTGCCAGCAGGCAGGACTCTGGAAACACCATATATTTT
TRBV9	.	TRBJ1-6	.	CASSVGDTNSPLHF	TGTGCCAGCAGCGTAGGGGACACGAATTCACCCCTCCACTTT
TRBV11-3	.	TRBJ2-1	.	CASSSTVPPYNEQFF	TGTGCCAGCAGTTCAACAGTTCCCCCCTACAATGAGCAGTTCTTC
TRBV27	.	TRBJ1-5	.	CASSLSTVSNQPQHF	TGTGCCAGCAGTTTATCCACAGTCAGCAATCAGCCCCAGCATTTT
TRBV6-5	.	TRBJ2-7	.	CASTPGTTYEQYF	TGTGCCAGCACCCCGGGGACAACCTACGAGCAGTACTTC
TRBV7-8	.	TRBJ2-2	.	CASSLDRAGTGELFF	TGTGCCAGCAGCTTAGACAGGGCGGGCACCGGGGAGCTGTTTTTT
TRBV6-1	TRBD2	TRBJ2-5	.	CASSGQRGSQETQYF	TGTGCCAGCAGTGGTCAGCGGGGAAGCCAAGAGACCCAGTACTTC
TRBV5-1	TRBD1	TRBJ1-5	.	CASSLGGGQAGTPQHF	TGCGCCAGCAGCTTGGGTGGGGGACAGGCCGGTACGCCCCAGCATTTT
TRBV7-6	TRBD2	TRBJ2-2	.	CASSPAGGVAPNTGELFF	TGTGCCAGCAGCCCCGCCGGGGGGGTAGCGCCGAACACCGGGGAGCTGTTTTTT
TRBV5-4	.	TRBJ1-2	.	CASSYWGEPRNDNYGYTF	TGTGCCAGCAGCTATTGGGGGGAGCCTCGTAACGACAACTATGGCTACACCTTC
TRBV30	TRBD1	TRBJ1-1	once	CALGQGVGGTEAFF	TGTGCACTCGGACAGGGGGTAGGGGGCACTGAAGCTTTCTTT
TRBV11-2	.	TRBJ2-2	few	CASSSLRGGGYTGELFF	TGTGCCAGCAGTTCGCTTCGAGGCGGGGGCTACACCGGGGAGCTGTTTTTT
TRBV6-1	TRBD2	TRBJ2-4	.	CASSKTSGGPIQYF	TGTGCCAGCAGTAAGACTAGCGGGGGGCCCATTCAGTACTTC
TRBV30	.	TRBJ2-7	.	CAWSLGIHLYEQYF	TGTGCCTGGAGTCTCGGGATACACCTCTACGAGCAGTACTTC
TRBV5-1	.	TRBJ1-2	.	CASSLEEGGYGYTF	TGCGCCAGCAGCTTGGAGGAGGGAGGCTATGGCTACACCTTC
TRBV28	.	TRBJ1-3	.	CASRPRAGKSGNTIYF	TGTGCCAGCAGGCCGAGGGCAGGCAAATCTGGAAACACCATATATTTT
TRBV19	.	TRBJ2-3	.	CASRRQSTDTQYF	TGTGCCAGCCGCAGGCAGAGCACAGATACGCAGTATTTT
TRBV7-8	TRBD2	TRBJ2-1	.	CASNKPGLGANEQFF	TGTGCCAGCAACAAACCGGGACTAGGGGCCAATGAGCAGTTCTTC